This TCR beta chain was recovered during a study of neurological immune-mediated disorders. Deletions cut 4 bases from V and 5 bases from J, with 10 bases between. Germline assignment: CDR1 SGHRS and CDR2 YFSETQ. This CDR3 has 12 residues. TCRdb recomputed calls from the 5' RACE reads with MiXCR, one row per CDR3 protein. The data show 85,000 to 110,000 distinct CDR3 sequences, with 11% seen just once and under 3.5% held by the top ten. This clonotype was observed at least ten times. Described time point: longitudinal time-point 3. The chain combines TRBV5-1 with TRBJ2-7; D gene ambiguous. The sequence derives from a female donor with HTLV-1-associated myelopathy (HAM/TSP). Sequenced input: PBMCs. Written as DNA, the CDR3 is TGCGCCAGCAGCCCTCTCACCGACGAGCAGTACTTC. It encodes CASSPLTDEQYF.